A single sample gave rise to the 3 T cell receptor beta chains below, sequenced in a study of cytomegalovirus exposure and HLA in healthy donors. PCR used 60 Vbeta primers and 13 Jbeta primers. Here immunoSEQ multiplex PCR was the method, and the copy in TCRdb shows in-frame clones only, minus some. The repertoire consists of about 120,000 clones, with roughly 76% occurring once and the leading ten covering 2.5% to 3.5%. Specimen: PBMCs. These TCRs come from a woman aged 45-65 years in good health and CMV-seronegative.

This clone was observed a handful of times. The chain has TRBV7-3 and TRBJ2-2, with D perhaps matching TRBD1 (6 bases). This CDR3 is built from 14 residues. The V end lost 3 bases, the J end lost 7 bases, and 12 bases lay between the germline ends. Per germline, CDR1 SGHTA and CDR2 FQGTGA. The CDR3 region is CASSLVRGHGELFF. The DNA for the CDR3 is TGTGCCAGCAGCTTGGTCAGGGGACACGGGGAGCTGTTTTTT.

The rearrangement uses TRBV5-1 and TRBJ1-1; a possible D gene is TRBD1 (6 bases). The length of the CDR3 is 18 residues. Trimming cost V 0 bases and J 3 bases, with 21 bases left between them. From germline, CDR1 is SGHRS and CDR2 YFSETQ. CDR3 protein: CASSLAGVAGVLDTEAFF. CDR3 nucleotides: TGCGCCAGCAGCTTGGCAGGGGTGGCGGGGGTGTTGGACACTGAAGCTTTCTTT.

V usage is TRBV13 and J usage is TRBJ2-2, with D perhaps TRBD2 (6 bases). There are 13 residues in the CDR3. Germline CDR1 and CDR2: PRHDT and FYEKMQ (reference sequence). Trimming removed 5 bases from V and 4 bases from J, with 8 bases in between. The CDR3: CASSSSGTGELFF. The CDR3 DNA reads as TGTGCCAGCAGCAGTAGCGGCACCGGGGAGCTGTTTTTT.